This T cell receptor beta chain was recorded in a study of regulatory dendritic cells for organ transplantation. About the research overall: Dendritic cell cultures received LPS on day 6. Whole-study findings and limits: The most alloreactive TCR clonotypes were found in resting memory CD8+ cells.

As regards this clone: Its antigen is unknown.

Germline V gives CDR1 MDHEN, CDR2 SYDVKM. V lost 3 bases and J lost 0; bases outside the gene matches: 3. This CDR3 region has 16 residues. CFSE-labeled sorted T cells met regulatory or mature dendritic cells for around 5 days. Repertoires were generated with immunoSEQ multiplex PCR, while TCRdb's copy carries only in-frame clones and drops some. The data hold roughly 9,300 clones, with 80% observed a single time. The V and J genes are TRBV28 and TRBJ1-5; 9 bases are a match to TRBD1. The sequenced material came from memory CD4+ T cells from blood cultured with dendritic cells. Documented subset: CD45RO+ memory T cells. This receptor was taken from a human donor in good health. The CDR3 loop reads CASSFGTGISNQPQHF. The CDR3 coding sequence is TGTGCCAGCAGTTTCGGGACAGGGATTAGCAATCAGCCCCAGCATTTT.